Described below is a single T cell receptor (beta chain) sequence and its context. Its antigen is currently unknown. The CDR3 runs 16 residues. V was cut by 0 bases and J by 3 bases, with 16 bases left in between. The germline V gene encodes CDR1 SGHRS and CDR2 YFSETQ. The data originate from a study of T cell responses to AZD1222 COVID-19 vaccine. General study points: The study found vaccine-associated CD4 TCRs spanning spike, dominant at 160-218 and 743-854. The study reported that nearly half of spike-specific TCRs target unmutated variant regions. Possibly, clonal diversity was underestimated; donors were largely white British and included more females.

Assay: immunoSEQ multiplex PCR; the TCRdb copy retains only in-frame clones and omits some. The table shows approximately 74,000 clones, with 70% to 90% occurring only once. This clonotype originated in an adult who received the AZD1222 COVID-19 vaccine. The rearrangement uses TRBV5-1 and TRBJ2-7, with D maybe TRBD1 (6 bases). Sequenced here: peripheral blood, sampled 28 days after the second AZD1222 dose. The CDR3 DNA sequence: TGCGCCAGCAGCTTGGTGGGACATTACCGACTCTACGAGCAGTACTTC. Translation gives CASSLVGHYRLYEQYF.